A selection of T cell receptor beta chains follows, all from one sample in a study of shared clonotypes between healthy human individuals. The method was immunoSEQ multiplex PCR; TCRdb's version includes in-frame clones alone and lacks a portion of them. Among more than 550,000 clones listed, 90% were seen once. The material sequenced was memory CD8+ T cells from PBMCs. These receptors were obtained from a man between 18 and 35 years old in good health. Some clones in this sample may be carry-over from other donors' samples. Each CDR3 is given with its conserved first and last residue. A D gene is named only where the DNA matches it firmly. Rows give clone size only sometimes, using once, few, many, or a class for an expanded clone.

CDR3 length,V gene,clone size,J gene,D gene,CDR3 protein,CDR3 DNA
15,TRBV7-3,few,TRBJ2-1,-,CASSPAHFEGGEQFF,TGTGCCAGCAGCCCTGCGCACTTCGAGGGGGGCGAGCAGTTCTTC
17,TRBV5-1,-,TRBJ2-7,TRBD1,CASSLGALTGLSYEQYF,TGCGCCAGCAGCTTGGGGGCCTTGACAGGGCTCTCCTACGAGCAGTACTTC
15,TRBV7-9,-,TRBJ2-7,TRBD2,CASSLGSSGRAEQYF,TGTGCCAGCAGCTTAGGGTCCAGCGGGAGGGCCGAGCAGTACTTC
15,TRBV2,-,TRBJ2-5,-,CASSDPRAVQETQYF,TGTGCCAGCAGTGACCCCCGGGCGGTACAAGAGACCCAGTACTTC
15,TRBV7-9,-,TRBJ1-2,TRBD1,CASSSRTGSGYGYTF,TGTGCCAGCAGCTCCAGGACAGGGTCAGGCTATGGCTACACCTTC
16,TRBV6-5,once,TRBJ2-7,-,CASSYWRLDSPYEQYF,TGTGCCAGCAGTTACTGGCGATTGGACTCCCCGTACGAGCAGTACTTC
16,TRBV7-2,-,TRBJ2-7,TRBD2,CASSQGTSGSWREQYF,TGTGCCAGCAGCCAGGGCACTAGCGGGAGTTGGCGCGAGCAGTACTTC
15,TRBV7-6,-,TRBJ2-5,TRBD2,CASSSLVAGGETQYF,TGTGCCAGCAGCTCTTTAGTAGCGGGAGGAGAGACCCAGTACTTC
13,TRBV11-2,-,TRBJ2-5,-,CASRKGLEETQYF,TGTGCCAGCAGGAAGGGGCTGGAAGAGACCCAGTACTTC
12,TRBV4-1,-,TRBJ2-7,-,CASSGMNYEQYF,TGCGCCAGCAGCGGAATGAACTACGAGCAGTACTTC
13,TRBV27,-,TRBJ2-7,-,CASSRTEHYEQYF,TGTGCCAGCAGTCGGACAGAACACTACGAGCAGTACTTC
13,TRBV14,-,TRBJ2-7,TRBD1,CASRLTGTYEQYF,TGTGCCAGCAGGCTGACAGGGACCTACGAGCAGTACTTC
16,TRBV2,-,TRBJ2-1,-,CASSPPGTRSYNEQFF,TGTGCCAGCAGTCCACCGGGAACACGCTCCTACAATGAGCAGTTCTTC
14,TRBV27,-,TRBJ1-2,-,CASSTPRDGYGYTF,TGTGCCAGCTCTACGCCCCGGGACGGCTATGGCTACACCTTC
11,TRBV13,-,TRBJ2-3,-,CASSLRDTQYF,TGTGCCAGCAGCTTACGGGATACGCAGTATTTT
16,TRBV28,-,TRBJ2-1,TRBD2,CASSWIAGGPANEQFF,TGTGCCAGCAGTTGGATAGCGGGAGGGCCCGCCAATGAGCAGTTCTTC
16,TRBV19,-,TRBJ2-1,-,CASSTGTGSSYNEQFF,TGTGCCAGTAGTACCGGGACTGGGAGCTCCTACAATGAGCAGTTCTTC
13,TRBV10-3,-,TRBJ1-5,-,CAIRDGSNQPQHF,TGTGCCATCCGGGACGGAAGCAATCAGCCCCAGCATTTT
15,TRBV19,-,TRBJ1-4,TRBD1,CASSPRAGGREKLFF,TGTGCCAGTAGTCCCCGTGCAGGGGGCAGAGAAAAACTGTTTTTT
16,TRBV6-1,-,TRBJ2-7,TRBD2,CASSEDPAGSSYEQYF,TGTGCCAGCAGTGAAGATCCAGCGGGGAGCTCCTACGAGCAGTACTTC